This paragraph covers one TCR beta chain sequence. Individual cDNA molecules (in the library) carried attached unique molecular identifiers. TCRdb passed the RACE reads through MiXCR, listing each CDR3 protein once. The repertoire holds roughly 360,000 distinct CDR3 sequences, with approximately 4.4% as singletons. The CDR3 spans 16 residues. V dropped 6 bases and J dropped 1; count of bases not matched to a gene: 7. CDR1 MNHEY and CDR2 SVGAGI come from the germline V gene. Stated time point: patch test 1, 2 weeks after DPC sensitization. The treatment: therapeutic diphenylcyclopropenone sensitization with weekly scalp DPC. Unfractionated whole blood was the source from which total RNA was extracted. These data originate in a study of human T cells and chemical hapten exposure.

The sequence derives from a woman aged 50 to 65 with alopecia areata. Some clones in this sample may be carry-over from other donors' samples. Specimen: whole blood, collected in connection with sensitization to the hapten diphenylcyclopropenone (DPC). The chain links TRBV6-5 to TRBJ2-2, with 8 bases fitting TRBD2. The CDR3 sequence is CASSTTSGMNTGELFF. CDR3 nucleotides: TGTGCCAGCAGCACCACTAGCGGTATGAACACCGGGGAGCTGTTTTTT.